The text below deals with one T cell receptor (beta chain). TCRdb reanalysed the PCR reads using MiXCR and keeps one entry per CDR3 protein. This sample has fewer than 100,000 distinct CDR3 sequences, with around 49% found just once. The sample belongs to a study of CDR3 diversity in severe acne. Sequencing was carried out using blood. The source of this sequence is a male donor in good health, without acne.

The CDR3 region has the DNA TGTGCCAGCAGCTTAGTAGCGGGAGTGTGGGCAGATACGCAGTATTTT. Translating gives CASSLVAGVWADTQYF. J is TRBJ2-3 and V is TRBV11-2; 9 bases are shared with TRBD2. Germline assignment: CDR1 SGHAT and CDR2 FQNNGV. The CDR3 is 16 amino acids. Trimming took 1 base from V and 4 from J; bases not matched to a gene: 6.